Described below is a single T cell receptor (beta chain) sequence and its context. Its antigen is currently unknown. This sample was included in a study of identical twins. Overall study results and limits: The study drew conclusions from cross-sectional statistical analysis, not from following the same donors. It was possible that invariant MAIT and iNKT cells partly confounded the zero-insertion analyses. Beta clonotypes that were abundant in cord blood contained fewer insertions, a pattern absent from memory repertoires.

The CDR3 length is 14 residues. Germline trimming cut 6 bases from V and 8 bases from J; bases unmatched to any gene: 7. Germline V CDR1 and CDR2: MNHEY, SMNVEV (reference sequence). TCRdb passed the 5' RACE reads through MiXCR, listing each CDR3 protein once. This repertoire shows about 220,000 distinct CDR3 sequences, around 8.1% found once; its top ten account for about 1.9%. This sample also appeared in a second study, on yellow fever vaccine responses in identical twins.

The source material was memory (CD45RO+) T cells sorted from blood. The rearrangement uses TRBV27 and TRBJ2-1, with 10 bases that match TRBD2. The clonotype comes from a woman younger than 35 in good health. The CDR3, as DNA: TGTGCCAGCAGGGGGACTAGCGCTTTGGATGAGCAGTTCTTC. Amino acids: CASRGTSALDEQFF.